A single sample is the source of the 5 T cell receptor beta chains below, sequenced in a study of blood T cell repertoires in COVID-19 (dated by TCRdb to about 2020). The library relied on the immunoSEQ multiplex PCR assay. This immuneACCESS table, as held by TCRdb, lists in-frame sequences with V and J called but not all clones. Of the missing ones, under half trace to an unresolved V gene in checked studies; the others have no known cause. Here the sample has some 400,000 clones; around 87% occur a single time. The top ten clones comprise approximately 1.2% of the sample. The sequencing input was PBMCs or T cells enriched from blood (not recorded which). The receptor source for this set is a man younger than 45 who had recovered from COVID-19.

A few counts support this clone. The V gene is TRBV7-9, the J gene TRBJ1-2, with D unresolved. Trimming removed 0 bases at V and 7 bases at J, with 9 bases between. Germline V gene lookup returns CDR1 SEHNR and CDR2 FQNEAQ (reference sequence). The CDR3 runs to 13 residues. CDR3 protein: CASSLAVAIGYTF. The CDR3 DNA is TGTGCCAGCAGCTTAGCGGTTGCGATTGGCTACACCTTC.

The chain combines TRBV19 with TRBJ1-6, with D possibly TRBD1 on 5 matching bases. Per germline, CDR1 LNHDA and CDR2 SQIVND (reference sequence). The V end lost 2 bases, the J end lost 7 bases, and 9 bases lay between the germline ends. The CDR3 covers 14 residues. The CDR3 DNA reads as TGTGCCAGTAGTATAACAGGCGGAAATTCACCCCTCCACTTT. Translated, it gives CASSITGGNSPLHF.

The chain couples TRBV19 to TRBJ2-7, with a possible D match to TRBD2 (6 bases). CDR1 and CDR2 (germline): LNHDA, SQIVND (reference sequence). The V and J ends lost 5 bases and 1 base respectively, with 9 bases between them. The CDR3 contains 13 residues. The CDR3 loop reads CASSAGTSYEQYF. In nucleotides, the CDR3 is TGTGCCAGTAGTGCCGGGACTTCCTACGAGCAGTACTTC.

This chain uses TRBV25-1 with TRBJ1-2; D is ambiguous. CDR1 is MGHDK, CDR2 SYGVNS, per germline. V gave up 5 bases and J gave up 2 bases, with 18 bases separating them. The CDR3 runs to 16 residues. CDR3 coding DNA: TGTGCCAGCAGTCCAACCCGGGAAGGCATGAACTATGGCTACACCTTC. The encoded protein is CASSPTREGMNYGYTF.

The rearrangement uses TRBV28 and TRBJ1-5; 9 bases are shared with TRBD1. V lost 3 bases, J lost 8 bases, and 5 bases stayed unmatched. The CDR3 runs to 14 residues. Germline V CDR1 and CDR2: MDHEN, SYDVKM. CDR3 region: CASSFRDRAKPQHF. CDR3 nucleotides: TGTGCCAGCAGTTTCCGGGACAGGGCCAAGCCCCAGCATTTT.